The rows below give T cell receptor beta chains drawn from one sample of a study of CD8 T cells in Susac syndrome. Via MiXCR, TCRdb re-called the immunoSEQ multiplex PCR reads, giving one row per CDR3 protein. Of about 150,000 distinct CDR3 sequences listed, approximately 96% are singletons. Material for sequencing was CD4+ T cells from PBMCs. These receptors all come from a human donor with Susac syndrome. Both conserved end residues are part of each CDR3. The order of the fields is clone size, J gene, D gene, V gene, CDR3 DNA, CDR3 protein. D genes are given only for firm matches. Some rows mark clone size as missing; the rest say once, few, many or name a class of expanded clone.

clone size: NA; J gene: TRBJ2-5; D gene: NA; V gene: TRBV20-1; CDR3 DNA: TGCAGTGCTAGGCCCACAGGGATGGAGACCCAGTACTTC; CDR3 protein: CSARPTGMETQYF
clone size: once; J gene: TRBJ2-3; D gene: NA; V gene: TRBV24-1; CDR3 DNA: TGTGCCACCAGTGATCCAGGGAACGTAGCTACGCAGTATTTT; CDR3 protein: CATSDPGNVATQYF
clone size: NA; J gene: TRBJ1-2; D gene: NA; V gene: TRBV27; CDR3 DNA: TGTGCCACCAACCAGGAAGGCTATGGCTACACCTTC; CDR3 protein: CATNQEGYGYTF
clone size: NA; J gene: TRBJ1-1; D gene: NA; V gene: TRBV27; CDR3 DNA: TGTGCCAGCAGCCTAGTAGACGTAAACACTGAAGCTTTCTTT; CDR3 protein: CASSLVDVNTEAFF
clone size: NA; J gene: TRBJ2-5; D gene: NA; V gene: TRBV21-1; CDR3 DNA: TGTGCCAGCAGTCGACTAGCGGGGGAACAAGAGACCCAGTACTTC; CDR3 protein: CASSRLAGEQETQYF
clone size: NA; J gene: TRBJ2-3; D gene: NA; V gene: TRBV14; CDR3 DNA: TGTGCCAGCAGCCAAGATGGAAGGAGTACGCAGTATTTT; CDR3 protein: CASSQDGRSTQYF
clone size: NA; J gene: TRBJ2-7; D gene: NA; V gene: TRBV25-1; CDR3 DNA: TGTGCCAGCAGTCCCTTAGGTGGTGCTAATACCTACGAGCAGTACTTC; CDR3 protein: CASSPLGGANTYEQYF
clone size: NA; J gene: TRBJ1-5; D gene: NA; V gene: TRBV10-2; CDR3 DNA: TGCGCCAGCAGTGAGGCGCTGGGAGTAGGAGGACAGCCCCAGCATTTT; CDR3 protein: CASSEALGVGGQPQHF
clone size: NA; J gene: TRBJ1-2; D gene: NA; V gene: TRBV2; CDR3 DNA: TGTGCCAGCAGTGACCAGGGTCTCCCGTCAGGCTACACCTTC; CDR3 protein: CASSDQGLPSGYTF
clone size: NA; J gene: TRBJ2-7; D gene: TRBD2; V gene: TRBV20-1; CDR3 DNA: TGCAGTGCCCCCCAGGGTAGCGGGAGCGGCTACGAGCAGTACTTC; CDR3 protein: CSAPQGSGSGYEQYF
clone size: NA; J gene: TRBJ1-1; D gene: TRBD1; V gene: TRBV18; CDR3 DNA: TGTGCCAGCTCACCACAATTTGGGACAGGGAGCACTGAAGCTTTCTTT; CDR3 protein: CASSPQFGTGSTEAFF
clone size: NA; J gene: TRBJ2-3; D gene: NA; V gene: TRBV20-1; CDR3 DNA: TGCAGTGCTAGGAGGGACTCCCTACCCTTCACAGATACGCAGTATTTT; CDR3 protein: CSARRDSLPFTDTQYF
clone size: NA; J gene: TRBJ2-4; D gene: TRBD1; V gene: TRBV5-1; CDR3 DNA: TGCGCCAGCAGCCCTGGGGGACAGAAAAACATTCAGTACTTC; CDR3 protein: CASSPGGQKNIQYF
clone size: NA; J gene: TRBJ1-2; D gene: NA; V gene: TRBV27; CDR3 DNA: TGTGCCAGCAGTTTTGGGGGGGCATATAGGGGCTACACCTTC; CDR3 protein: CASSFGGAYRGYTF
clone size: NA; J gene: TRBJ2-5; D gene: NA; V gene: TRBV6-1; CDR3 DNA: TGTGCCGGCGGAAAGGACCCCCTCGTTGGGACCCAGTACTTC; CDR3 protein: CAGGKDPLVGTQYF
clone size: NA; J gene: TRBJ2-3; D gene: NA; V gene: TRBV5-4; CDR3 DNA: TGTGCCAGCAGCCCAGGACAGACTAGCACAGATACGCAGTATTTT; CDR3 protein: CASSPGQTSTDTQYF